This record concerns one T cell receptor beta chain sequence. Its antigen is unidentified. The CDR3 covers 15 residues. Germline CDR1 GTSNPN, CDR2 SVGIG (reference sequence). The V and J ends lost 0 bases and 4 bases respectively, with 15 bases between them. These data come from a study of cytomegalovirus exposure and HLA in healthy donors. Study-level information: In an earlier analysis, 95 million to 140 million unique TCR beta sequences were found from some 200 million T cells.

Among the donors, all were healthy bone marrow donors. General study results and limits: Some public TCRs appeared in many individuals, while most sequences were rare. In a later analysis, CMV-associated beta chains were mostly HLA-associated, it appeared.

Primers included in the PCR were 60 Vbeta and 13 Jbeta primers. Some clones are missing from TCRdb's copy, which holds only in-frame ones; the method was immunoSEQ multiplex PCR. The top ten clones hold roughly 0.26% of a sample with under 250,000 clones, roughly 81% of them seen once. The chain employs TRBV30 and TRBJ1-2, with a weak D call TRBD1 (5 bases). The TCR originated in a girl aged 2 to 9 in good health and CMV-seronegative. The sequenced sample was PBMCs. The CDR3 loop is CAWSVGALLGYGYTF. Written as DNA, the CDR3 is TGTGCCTGGAGTGTAGGGGCCCTCCTGGGCTATGGCTACACCTTC. The full variable domain, rest sourced from reference TRBV30 and TRBJ1-2, is SQTIHQWPATLVQPVGSPLSLECTVEGTSNPNLYWYRQAAGRGLQLLFYSVGIGQISSEVPQNLSASRPQDRQFILSSKKLLLSDSGFYLCAWSVGALLGYGYTFGSGTRLTVV.